One and the same sample provided the 21 T cell receptor beta chains below, sequenced in a study of blood T cell repertoires in COVID-19. The assay was immunoSEQ multiplex PCR, and TCRdb's table has in-frame clones only and misses some. The sample has over 150,000 clones; less than 85% are singletons. The sequenced material came from peripheral blood. These receptors all stem from a woman in her forties or fifties with acute or convalescent COVID-19.

The CDR3 is CASSIAFVAGGPGDTQYF. CDR3 bases: TGTGCCAGTAGTATCGCTTTCGTAGCGGGAGGGCCTGGAGATACGCAGTATTTT. The rearrangement uses TRBV19 and TRBJ2-3; 11 nucleotides line up with TRBD2. The CDR3 length is 18 residues. The trim removed 3 bases at V and 5 bases at J, leaving 13 bases unmatched. The germline V gene encodes CDR1 LNHDA and CDR2 SQIVND (reference sequence).

The V and J genes are TRBV7-2 and TRBJ1-1; 10 nucleotides match TRBD1. Germline V gives CDR1 SGHTA, CDR2 FQGNSA. This CDR3 has 17 residues. The V gene end was trimmed by 3 bases and the J gene end by 1 base; junction bases not matched to a gene: 8. CDR3 DNA: TGTGCCAGCAGCTTTCGCCGGGACAGGGGATGGAACACTGAAGCTTTCTTT. Translating it yields CASSFRRDRGWNTEAFF.

Remarks on this clone: Germline is not matched at one junction end, which may reflect a read error. The chain is built from TRBV6-1 and TRBJ1-3; D uncertain. Germline V gene data show CDR1 as MNHNS and CDR2 as SASEGT. The CDR3 extends over 15 amino acids. The CDR3 protein is CASSQAAVSGNTIYF. The CDR3 nucleotides read TGTGCCAGCAGTCAAGCCGCAGTCTCTGGAAACACCATATATTTT.

Of note for this clone: Other DNA sequences in this specimen translate into the identical CDR3. The genes are TRBV11-2 and TRBJ1-1; the D gene is possibly TRBD1 (5 bases). The CDR3 length is 14 residues. V was cut by 2 bases and J by 1 base, with 8 bases left in between. In germline, CDR1 is SGHAT, CDR2 FQNNGV. CDR3 region: CASSLRQGNTEAFF. The CDR3, as DNA: TGTGCCAGCAGCTTACGCCAGGGGAACACTGAAGCTTTCTTT.

The rearrangement joins TRBV3-1 (or the pseudogene TRBV3-2) to TRBJ1-2; the match to TRBD1 covers 7 bases. Germline V gene data show CDR1 as LGHDT and CDR2 as YNNKEL (reference sequence). The CDR3 has 15 amino acids. Germline trimming cut 6 bases from V and 4 bases from J; bases unmatched to any gene: 11. The CDR3: CASRHSPTGSYGYTF. The CDR3 bases are TGTGCCAGCAGACACTCCCCGACAGGGAGCTATGGCTACACCTTC.

This clone was recorded a few times. The V and J genes are TRBV28 and TRBJ1-2; 7 positions match TRBD1. The CDR3 loop spans 15 amino acids. The germline gives CDR1 MDHEN, CDR2 SYDVKM. The V segment lost 5 bases and the J segment 1 base; nucleotides outside the gene matches: 7. The CDR3: CASSPIGQDNYGYTF. The CDR3 DNA follows: TGTGCCAGCAGTCCGATAGGACAGGATAACTATGGCTACACCTTC.

This rearrangement joins TRBV5-6 to TRBJ1-3; TRBD1 agrees at 10 bases. V gave up 4 bases and J gave up 2 bases; unmatched junction bases: 6. Germline V CDR1 and CDR2: SGHDT, YYEEEE. The CDR3 sequence is 16 residues long. The CDR3 DNA is TGTGCCAGCAGCAGGGGGACAGGGGCAACTGGAAACACCATATATTTT. Translation: CASSRGTGATGNTIYF.

The table lists this clone with a few counts. The chain is built from TRBV19 and TRBJ2-7; TRBD1 matches at 9 bases. With 8 bases clipped from V and 1 base from J, the junction kept 9 bases outside the gene matches. The CDR3 loop spans 15 amino acids. Germline assignment: CDR1 LNHDA and CDR2 SQIVND (reference sequence). CDR3 region: CASSYGTGFSYEQYF. CDR3 in DNA: TGTGCCAGTTCCTACGGGACAGGGTTTTCCTACGAGCAGTACTTC.

V gene TRBV28 combines with J gene TRBJ1-2; D gene uncertain. The CDR3 totals 13 residues. The V end lost 7 bases, the J end lost 0 bases, and 9 bases lay between the germline ends. CDR1 is MDHEN, CDR2 SYDVKM, per germline. CDR3 protein: CASIRTANYGYTF. DNA for the CDR3: TGTGCCAGCATACGTACAGCTAACTATGGCTACACCTTC.

The CDR3 DNA is TGTGCCAGCCGCCCGGACAGAACCTATAACACTGAAGCTTTCTTT. Protein product: CASRPDRTYNTEAFF. The V call is TRBV19, the J call TRBJ1-1; perhaps TRBD1 as D (6 bases). The CDR3 sequence is 15 residues long. The germline CDR1 and CDR2 sequences are LNHDA and SQIVND (reference sequence). Trimming shortened V by 9 bases and J by 2 bases, and 19 bases separated the two germline ends.

The gene calls are TRBV10-1 and TRBJ2-7, with 11 bases lining up with TRBD1. Germline values: CDR1 WNHNN, CDR2 SYGVQD (reference sequence). V gave up 10 bases and J gave up 7 bases; unmatched junction bases: 15. The CDR3 extends over 15 amino acids. CDR3 protein: CANSRDRGKREEQYF. CDR3 sequence (DNA): TGCGCCAACTCACGGGACAGGGGGAAACGGGAAGAGCAGTACTTC.

This clone came up many times. V and J are TRBV18 and TRBJ1-1; D remains ambiguous. V gave up 3 bases and J gave up 0 bases, with 5 bases separating them. CDR1 is KGHSH and CDR2 is LQKENI in the germline V gene. The CDR3 extends over 13 amino acids. In DNA, the CDR3 is TGTGCCAGCTCACCCGGGGTGAACACTGAAGCTTTCTTT. It translates to CASSPGVNTEAFF.

This chain uses TRBV2 with TRBJ2-1; 13 bases are shared with TRBD2. This CDR3 region has 14 residues. Looked up from germline, CDR1 is SNHLY and CDR2 is FYNNEI. V trimming: 10 bases; J trimming: 7 bases; junction bases outside the gene matches: 7. The CDR3 spells CATRTSGRSNEQFF. CDR3 nucleotide sequence: TGTGCCACTAGGACTAGCGGGAGATCAAATGAGCAGTTCTTC.

The gene calls are TRBV9 and TRBJ2-7; TRBD2 matches 14 bases. V shed 5 bases, J shed 0 bases, and the junction held 7 bases outside the gene matches. CDR1 SGDLS and CDR2 YYNGEE come from the germline V gene. The length of the CDR3 is 17 residues. This CDR3 is CASRETSGRATSYEQYF. The CDR3 nucleotides read TGTGCCAGCAGGGAGACTAGCGGGAGGGCGACCTCCTACGAGCAGTACTTC. The whole variable domain, filled in from reference TRBV9 and TRBJ2-7, reads DSGVTQTPKHLITATGQRVTLRCSPRSGDLSVYWYQQSLDQGLQFLIQYYNGEERAKGNILERFSAQQFPDLHSELNLSSLELGDSALYFCASRETSGRATSYEQYFGPGTRLTVT.

The chain couples TRBV4-1 to TRBJ1-4; perhaps TRBD1 as D (5 bases). Per germline, CDR1 MGHRA and CDR2 YSYEKL. The CDR3 totals 18 residues. V lost 0 bases to trimming and J lost 0 bases, with 14 bases between them. The CDR3 DNA follows: TGCGCCAGCAGCCAAGATAGGCCGGGGACTTCAACTAATGAAAAACTGTTTTTT. This translates into CASSQDRPGTSTNEKLFF.

Only one count was recorded for this clone. The J gene is TRBJ2-3, the V gene TRBV28, with 14 positions matching TRBD2. The CDR3 totals 18 residues. Germline values: CDR1 MDHEN, CDR2 SYDVKM. Trimming cost V 3 bases and J 2 bases; bases outside gene matches: 7. Here the CDR3 reads CASSFLRTSGGTTDTQYF. The CDR3 coding sequence is TGTGCCAGCAGTTTTTTAAGGACTAGCGGGGGGACCACAGATACGCAGTATTTT.

The chain recombines TRBV9 with TRBJ2-7, with D perhaps matching TRBD2 (5 bases). The CDR3 consists of 14 residues. Looked up from germline, CDR1 is SGDLS and CDR2 is YYNGEE. V shed 0 bases and J shed 5 bases, with 12 bases lying between them. Here the CDR3 reads CASSVALAEHEQYF. The DNA of the CDR3 is TGTGCCAGCAGCGTAGCGCTAGCTGAGCACGAGCAGTACTTC.

This clone has just one count. J is TRBJ1-5 and V is TRBV19; 10 bases match TRBD1. CDR1 is LNHDA, CDR2 SQIVND, per germline (reference sequence). Trimming removed 3 bases from V and 4 bases from J; junction bases left unmatched: 9. There are 17 residues in the CDR3. As DNA, the CDR3 is TGTGCCAGTAGTATTCTTCCGGGACAGGGGATTAATCAGCCCCAGCATTTT. It is translated as CASSILPGQGINQPQHF.

The table lists this clone with many counts. Distinct nucleotide sequences in the sample also encode this CDR3. The chain employs TRBV5-1 and TRBJ1-1, with a possible D match to TRBD1 (6 bases). Germline V CDR1 and CDR2: SGHRS, YFSETQ. The CDR3 runs to 13 residues. The germline V and J ends were trimmed by 1 base and 4 bases, with 8 bases remaining between them. The CDR3: CASSLRGGTEAFF. CDR3 sequence (DNA): TGCGCCAGCAGCTTGAGGGGGGGCACTGAAGCTTTCTTT. Using reference TRBV5-1 and TRBJ1-1 for the parts outside the CDR3, the full variable domain is KAGVTQTPRYLIKTRGQQVTLSCSPISGHRSVSWYQQTPGQGLQFLFEYFSETQRNKGNFPGRFSGRQFSNSRSEMNVSTLELGDSALYLCASSLRGGTEAFFGQGTRLTVV.

The chain joins TRBV24-1 to TRBJ1-5; perhaps TRBD1 as D (5 bases). V was clipped by 9 bases and J by 2 bases, with 13 bases between them. This CDR3 contains 14 residues. Germline V gene lookup returns CDR1 KGHDR and CDR2 SFDVKD. CDR3 bases: TGTGCCACCGGGGCGGGGAGGGGCAATCAGCCCCAGCATTTT. Its protein is CATGAGRGNQPQHF.

This clone was seen a handful of times. V gene TRBV5-6 combines with J gene TRBJ1-4, with D perhaps matching TRBD1 (5 bases). The V gene's germline CDR1 is SGHDT and CDR2 YYEEEE. Deletions cut 4 bases from V and 2 bases from J, with 18 bases between. CDR3 length: 17 residues. CDR3 protein: CASSHLRVRDTNEKLFF. The CDR3, as DNA: TGTGCCAGCAGCCACCTAAGGGTCAGGGATACTAATGAAAAACTGTTTTTT.